One sample yielded the 5 T cell receptor beta chains listed below, sequenced in a study of T-cell reconstitution after alpha-beta-depleted transplantation in children. Unique molecular identifiers tagged the TCRbeta library. Each CDR3 protein gets one entry after TCRdb re-called the PCR reads with MiXCR. The table records some 260,000 distinct CDR3 sequences, roughly 25% of them present only once. The material was PBMCs, mostly from graft donor cells, obtained 360 days after TCRalphabeta/CD19-depleted stem cell transplant. The receptors come from a female patient between 2 and 15 years old who had a stem cell transplant for congenital amegakaryocytic thrombocytopenia, so the T cells may come from the graft donor.

The CDR3 sequence is CASSLGAGDTQYF. The CDR3 bases are TGTGCCAGCAGCTTAGGGGCCGGAGATACGCAGTATTTT. This rearrangement joins TRBV6-2 or TRBV6-3 to TRBJ2-3, with a tentative D call TRBD1 (5 bases). V lost 6 bases to trimming and J lost 5 bases, with 12 bases between them. Germline loops: CDR1 MNHEY, CDR2 SVGEGT. The CDR3 is 13 amino acids.

The J gene is TRBJ1-5, the V gene TRBV6-2 or TRBV6-3, with D possibly matching TRBD1 (5 bases). The CDR3 has 16 amino acids. The germline V gene has CDR1 MNHEY and CDR2 SVGEGT. V shed 4 bases and J shed 3 bases, with 16 bases lying between them. The CDR3 sequence: CASSSGTASFNQPQHF. In nucleotides, the CDR3 is TGTGCCAGCAGTTCTGGGACGGCTTCTTTCAATCAGCCCCAGCATTTT.

The chain is built from TRBV19 and TRBJ2-2; D is uncertain. This CDR3 has 14 amino acids. V was cut by 2 bases and J by 4 bases, with 8 bases left in between. Germline lookup yields CDR1 LNHDA and CDR2 SQIVND (reference sequence). The CDR3 DNA follows: TGTGCCAGTAGTATAAGCCTCCGCACCGGGGAGCTGTTTTTT. Protein: CASSISLRTGELFF.

This clonotype was observed a handful of times. The rearrangement uses TRBV5-1 and TRBJ1-1; D unclear. This CDR3 is built from 14 residues. V was shortened by 6 bases and J by 0 bases, with 12 bases between the two germline ends. The germline CDR1 and CDR2 sequences are SGHRS and YFSETQ. The CDR3 DNA follows: TGCGCCAGCACCACGGACGGTGTGAACACTGAAGCTTTCTTT. Translating it yields CASTTDGVNTEAFF.

This clonotype has at least ten counts. The chain joins TRBV5-1 to TRBJ2-5, with 8 bases aligning to TRBD2. This CDR3 spans 13 amino acids. The germline gives CDR1 SGHRS, CDR2 YFSETQ. Losses at the gene ends were 4 bases for V and 9 bases for J; bases not matched to a gene: 8. The CDR3 here is CASSPGLVGAQYF. Here the CDR3 DNA reads TGCGCCAGCAGCCCGGGACTAGTCGGAGCCCAGTACTTC. Full variable domain (remainder filled in from reference TRBV5-1 and TRBJ2-5): KAGVTQTPRYLIKTRGQQVTLSCSPISGHRSVSWYQQTPGQGLQFLFEYFSETQRNKGNFPGRFSGRQFSNSRSEMNVSTLELGDSALYLCASSPGLVGAQYFGPGTRLLVL.